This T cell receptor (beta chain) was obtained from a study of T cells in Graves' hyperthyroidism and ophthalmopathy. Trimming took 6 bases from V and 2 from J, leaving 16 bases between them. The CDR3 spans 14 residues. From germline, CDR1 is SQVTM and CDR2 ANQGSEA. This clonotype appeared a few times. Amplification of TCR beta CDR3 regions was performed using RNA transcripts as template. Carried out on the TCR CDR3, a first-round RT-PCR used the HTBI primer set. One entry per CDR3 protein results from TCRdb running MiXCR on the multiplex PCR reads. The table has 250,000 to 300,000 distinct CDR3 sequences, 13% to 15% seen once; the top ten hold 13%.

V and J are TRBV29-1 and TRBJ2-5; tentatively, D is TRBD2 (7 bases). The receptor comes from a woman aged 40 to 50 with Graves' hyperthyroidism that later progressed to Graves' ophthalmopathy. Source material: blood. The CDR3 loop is CSVKGGAVQETQYF. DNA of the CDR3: TGCAGCGTGAAAGGGGGGGCGGTTCAAGAGACCCAGTACTTC.